This TCR beta chain comes out of a study of OX40 agonist ivuxolimab in advanced cancers. The wider study: Aged roughly 23 to 80 with a mean of about 63 years, they were about 78% male.

Broader study findings: Researchers report that CD8+ T cells had, on average, more expanded clones than CD4+.

The V segment lost 7 bases and the J segment 8 bases; nucleotides outside the gene matches: 10. The CDR3 consists of 13 residues. The germline gives CDR1 SGHAT, CDR2 FQNNGV. In its sample, this clone was seen once. Its antigen is currently unknown. Assay used: immunoSEQ multiplex PCR; TCRdb lists only in-frame clones, some missing. The sample contains about 120,000 clones, over 75% of which appear only once. The chain uses TRBV11-2 and TRBJ1-2; TRBD1 matches at 7 bases. Sequenced here: CD4+ or CD8+ T cells sorted from blood, sampled in a trial of the OX40 agonist ivuxolimab. The clonotype comes from an adult with an advanced solid tumor such as melanoma, head and neck, liver or kidney cancer. The CDR3 is CASTAQGGRGYTF. The CDR3 DNA sequence: TGTGCCAGCACTGCCCAGGGGGGCAGGGGCTACACCTTC.